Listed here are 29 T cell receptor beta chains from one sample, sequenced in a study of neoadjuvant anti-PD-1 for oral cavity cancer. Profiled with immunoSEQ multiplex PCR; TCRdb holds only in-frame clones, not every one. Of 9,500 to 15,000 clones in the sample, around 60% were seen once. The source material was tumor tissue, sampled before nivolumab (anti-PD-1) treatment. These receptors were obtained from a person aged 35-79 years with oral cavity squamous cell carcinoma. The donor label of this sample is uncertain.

The CDR3 bases are TGTGCCAGCAGCCGGGACAGGGAAGAGACCCAGTACTTC. This codes for CASSRDREETQYF. J is TRBJ2-5 and V is TRBV6-5; 9 nucleotides align to TRBD1. The CDR3 extends over 13 amino acids. CDR1 MNHEY and CDR2 SVGAGI come from the germline V gene. Unmatched junction bases numbered 2, after V lost 6 bases and J lost 3 bases.

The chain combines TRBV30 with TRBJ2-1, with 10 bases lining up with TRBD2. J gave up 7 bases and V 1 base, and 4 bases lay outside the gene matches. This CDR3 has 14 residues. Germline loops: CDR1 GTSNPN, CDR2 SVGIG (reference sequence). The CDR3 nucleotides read TGTGCCTGGAGTGCCAGGACTAGCGGTAATGAGCAGTTCTTC. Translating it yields CAWSARTSGNEQFF.

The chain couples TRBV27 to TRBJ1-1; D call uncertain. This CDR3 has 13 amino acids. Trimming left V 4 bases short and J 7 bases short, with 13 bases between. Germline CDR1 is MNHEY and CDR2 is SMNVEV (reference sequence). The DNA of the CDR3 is TGTGCCAGCAGTTCACCAGACCGCAATGAAGCTTTCTTT. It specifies CASSSPDRNEAFF.

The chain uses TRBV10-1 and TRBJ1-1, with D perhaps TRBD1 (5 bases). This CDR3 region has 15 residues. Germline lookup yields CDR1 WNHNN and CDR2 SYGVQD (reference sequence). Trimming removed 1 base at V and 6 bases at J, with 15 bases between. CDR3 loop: CASSEWKGRRAEAFF. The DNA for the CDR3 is TGCGCCAGCAGTGAGTGGAAGGGGCGGAGGGCTGAAGCTTTCTTT.

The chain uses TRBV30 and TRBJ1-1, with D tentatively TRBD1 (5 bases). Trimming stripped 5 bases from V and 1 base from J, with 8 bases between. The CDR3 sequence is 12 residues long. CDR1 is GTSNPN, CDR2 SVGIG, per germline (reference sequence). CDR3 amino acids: CAWETGNTEAFF. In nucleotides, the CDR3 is TGTGCCTGGGAAACAGGGAACACTGAAGCTTTCTTT.

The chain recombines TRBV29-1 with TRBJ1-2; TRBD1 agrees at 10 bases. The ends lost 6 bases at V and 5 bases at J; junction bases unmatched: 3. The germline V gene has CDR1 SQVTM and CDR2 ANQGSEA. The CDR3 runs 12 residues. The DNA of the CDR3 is TGCAGCGTCCAGGGACAGGGGTATGGCTACACCTTC. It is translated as CSVQGQGYGYTF.

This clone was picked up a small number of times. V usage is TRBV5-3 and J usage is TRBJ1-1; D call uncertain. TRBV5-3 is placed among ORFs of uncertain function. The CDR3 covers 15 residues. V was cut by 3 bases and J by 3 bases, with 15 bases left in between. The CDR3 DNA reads TGTGCCAGAAGCTCAAAAGGAGGTTTATACACTGAAGCTTTCTTT. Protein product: CARSSKGGLYTEAFF.

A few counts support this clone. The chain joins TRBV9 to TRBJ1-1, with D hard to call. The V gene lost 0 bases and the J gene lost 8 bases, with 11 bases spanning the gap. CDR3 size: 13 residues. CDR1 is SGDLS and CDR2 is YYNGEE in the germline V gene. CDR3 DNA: TGTGCCAGCAGCGTAGGGGTAGGGAGGGAAGCTTTCTTT. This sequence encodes CASSVGVGREAFF.

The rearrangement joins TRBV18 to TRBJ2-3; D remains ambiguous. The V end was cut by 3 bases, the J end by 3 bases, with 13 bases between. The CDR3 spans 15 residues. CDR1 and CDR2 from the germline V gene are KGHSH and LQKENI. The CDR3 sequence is CASSPWTIRTDTQYF. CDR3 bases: TGTGCCAGCTCACCGTGGACCATAAGGACAGATACGCAGTATTTT. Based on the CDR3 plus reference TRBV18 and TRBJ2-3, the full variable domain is NAGVMQNPRHLVRRRGQEARLRCSPMKGHSHVYWYRQLPEEGLKFMVYLQKENIIDESGMPKERFSAEFPKEGPSILRIQQVVRGDSAAYFCASSPWTIRTDTQYFGPGTRLTVL.

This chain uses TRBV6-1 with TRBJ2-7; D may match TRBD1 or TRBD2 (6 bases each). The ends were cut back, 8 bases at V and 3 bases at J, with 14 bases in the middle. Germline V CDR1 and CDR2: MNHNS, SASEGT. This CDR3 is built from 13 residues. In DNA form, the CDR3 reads TGTGCCAGCGCGACAGGAGGGGTCTACGAGCAGTACTTC. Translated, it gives CASATGGVYEQYF.

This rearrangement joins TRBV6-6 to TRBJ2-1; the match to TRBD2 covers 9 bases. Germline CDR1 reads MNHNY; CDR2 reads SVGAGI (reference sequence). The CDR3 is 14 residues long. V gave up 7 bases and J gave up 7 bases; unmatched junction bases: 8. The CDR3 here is CASKASGKGNEQFF. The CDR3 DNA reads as TGTGCCAGCAAAGCTAGCGGGAAAGGAAATGAGCAGTTCTTC.

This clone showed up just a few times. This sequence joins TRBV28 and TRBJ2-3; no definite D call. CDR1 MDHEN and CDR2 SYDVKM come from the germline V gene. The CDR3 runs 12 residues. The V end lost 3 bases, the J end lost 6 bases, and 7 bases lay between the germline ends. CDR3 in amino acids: CASSLILDTQYF. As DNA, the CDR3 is TGTGCCAGCAGTTTGATTTTGGATACGCAGTATTTT.

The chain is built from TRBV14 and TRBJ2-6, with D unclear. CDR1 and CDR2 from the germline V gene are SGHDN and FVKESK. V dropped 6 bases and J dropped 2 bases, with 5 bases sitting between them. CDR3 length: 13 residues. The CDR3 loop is CASRRTGANVLTF. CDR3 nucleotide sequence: TGTGCCAGCAGACGTACTGGGGCCAACGTCCTGACTTTC.

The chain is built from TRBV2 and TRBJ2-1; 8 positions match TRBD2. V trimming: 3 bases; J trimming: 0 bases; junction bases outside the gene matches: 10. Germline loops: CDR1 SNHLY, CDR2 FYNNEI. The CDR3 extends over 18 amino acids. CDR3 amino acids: CASSDPSIAGSSYNEQFF. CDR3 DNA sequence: TGTGCCAGCAGTGACCCCTCCATAGCGGGGAGCTCCTACAATGAGCAGTTCTTC.

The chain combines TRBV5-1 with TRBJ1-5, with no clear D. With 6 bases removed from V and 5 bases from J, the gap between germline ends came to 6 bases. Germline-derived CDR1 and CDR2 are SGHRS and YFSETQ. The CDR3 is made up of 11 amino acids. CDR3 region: CASTGHQPQHF. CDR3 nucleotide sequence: TGCGCCAGCACGGGCCATCAGCCCCAGCATTTT.

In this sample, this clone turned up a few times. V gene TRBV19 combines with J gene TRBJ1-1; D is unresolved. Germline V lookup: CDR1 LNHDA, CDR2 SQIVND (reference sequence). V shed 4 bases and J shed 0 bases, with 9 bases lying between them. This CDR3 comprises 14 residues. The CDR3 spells CASSTTEMNTEAFF. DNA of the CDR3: TGTGCCAGTAGTACGACGGAGATGAACACTGAAGCTTTCTTT.

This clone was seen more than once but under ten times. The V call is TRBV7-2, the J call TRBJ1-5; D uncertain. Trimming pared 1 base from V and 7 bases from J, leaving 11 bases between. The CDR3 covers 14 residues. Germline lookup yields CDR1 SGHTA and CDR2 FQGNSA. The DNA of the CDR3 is TGTGCCAGCAGCTTAGGACCCATGGGGCAGCCCCAGCATTTT. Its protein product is CASSLGPMGQPQHF.

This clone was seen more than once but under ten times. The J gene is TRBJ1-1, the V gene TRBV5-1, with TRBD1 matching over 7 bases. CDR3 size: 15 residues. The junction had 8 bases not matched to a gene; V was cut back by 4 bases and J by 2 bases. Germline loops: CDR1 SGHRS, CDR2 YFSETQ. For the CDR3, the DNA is TGCGCCAGCAGCGTCTACACAGGGGTCAACACTGAAGCTTTCTTT. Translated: CASSVYTGVNTEAFF. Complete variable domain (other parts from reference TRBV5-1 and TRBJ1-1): KAGVTQTPRYLIKTRGQQVTLSCSPISGHRSVSWYQQTPGQGLQFLFEYFSETQRNKGNFPGRFSGRQFSNSRSEMNVSTLELGDSALYLCASSVYTGVNTEAFFGQGTRLTVV.

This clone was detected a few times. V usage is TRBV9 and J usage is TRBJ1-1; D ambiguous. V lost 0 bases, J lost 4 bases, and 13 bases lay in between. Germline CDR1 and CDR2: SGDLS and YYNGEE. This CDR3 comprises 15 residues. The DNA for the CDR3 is TGTGCCAGCAGCGTAGTCGGTGGTTTGGGCACTGAAGCTTTCTTT. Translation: CASSVVGGLGTEAFF.

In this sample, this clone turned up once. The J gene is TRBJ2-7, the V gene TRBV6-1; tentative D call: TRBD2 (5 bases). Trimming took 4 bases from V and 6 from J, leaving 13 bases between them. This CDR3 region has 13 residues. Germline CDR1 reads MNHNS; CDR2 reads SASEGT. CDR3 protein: CASSVPGGREQYF. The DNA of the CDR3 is TGTGCCAGCAGTGTTCCGGGCGGGCGCGAGCAGTACTTC.

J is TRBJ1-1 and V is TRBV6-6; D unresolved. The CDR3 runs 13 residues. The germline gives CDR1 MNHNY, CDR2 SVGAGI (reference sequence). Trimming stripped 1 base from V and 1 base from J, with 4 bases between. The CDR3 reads CASSYWGNTEAFF. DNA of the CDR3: TGTGCCAGCAGTTACTGGGGGAACACTGAAGCTTTCTTT.

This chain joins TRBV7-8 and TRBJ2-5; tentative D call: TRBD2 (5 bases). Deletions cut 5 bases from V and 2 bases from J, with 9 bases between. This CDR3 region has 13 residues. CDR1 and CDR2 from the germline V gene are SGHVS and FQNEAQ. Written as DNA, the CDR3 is TGTGCCAGCAGCCCAAGGGAGCAAGAGACCCAGTACTTC. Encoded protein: CASSPREQETQYF.

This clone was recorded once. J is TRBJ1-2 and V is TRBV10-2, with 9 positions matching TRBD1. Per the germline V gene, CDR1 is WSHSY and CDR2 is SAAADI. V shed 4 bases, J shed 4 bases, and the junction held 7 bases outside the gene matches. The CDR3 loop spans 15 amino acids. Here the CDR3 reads CASSARTGVAYGYTF. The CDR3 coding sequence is TGCGCCAGCAGTGCCAGGACAGGGGTGGCCTATGGCTACACCTTC.

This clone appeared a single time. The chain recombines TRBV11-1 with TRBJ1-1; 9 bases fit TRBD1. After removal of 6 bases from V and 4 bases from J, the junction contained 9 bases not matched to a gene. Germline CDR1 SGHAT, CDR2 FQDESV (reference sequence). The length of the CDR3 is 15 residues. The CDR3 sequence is CASSFGTGRGTEAFF. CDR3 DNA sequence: TGTGCCAGCAGTTTCGGGACAGGGAGGGGCACTGAAGCTTTCTTT. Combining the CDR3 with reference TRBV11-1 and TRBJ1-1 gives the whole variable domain EAEVAQSPRYKITEKSQAVAFWCDPISGHATLYWYRQILGQGPELLVQFQDESVVDDSQLPKDRFSAERLKGVDSTLKIQPAELGDSAMYLCASSFGTGRGTEAFFGQGTRLTVV.

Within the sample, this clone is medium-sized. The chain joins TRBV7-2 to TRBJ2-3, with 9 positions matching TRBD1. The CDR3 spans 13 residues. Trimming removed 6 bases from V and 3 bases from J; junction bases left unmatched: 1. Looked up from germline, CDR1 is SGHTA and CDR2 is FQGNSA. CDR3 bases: TGTGCCAGCAGAGGACAGGGGACAGATACGCAGTATTTT. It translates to CASRGQGTDTQYF.

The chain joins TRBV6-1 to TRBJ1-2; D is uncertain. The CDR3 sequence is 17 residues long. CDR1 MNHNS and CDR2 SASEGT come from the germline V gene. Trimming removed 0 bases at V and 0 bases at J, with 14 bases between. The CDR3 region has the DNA TGTGCCAGCAGTGAAGCCCCCAGGACGGTCCCTAACTATGGCTACACCTTC. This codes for CASSEAPRTVPNYGYTF.

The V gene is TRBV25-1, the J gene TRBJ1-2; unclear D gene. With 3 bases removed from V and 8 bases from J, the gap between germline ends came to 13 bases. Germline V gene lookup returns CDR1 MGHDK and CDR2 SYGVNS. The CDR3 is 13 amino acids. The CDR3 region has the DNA TGTGCCAGCAGTGATTATGAGGTGCGAGGCTACACCTTC. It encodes CASSDYEVRGYTF.

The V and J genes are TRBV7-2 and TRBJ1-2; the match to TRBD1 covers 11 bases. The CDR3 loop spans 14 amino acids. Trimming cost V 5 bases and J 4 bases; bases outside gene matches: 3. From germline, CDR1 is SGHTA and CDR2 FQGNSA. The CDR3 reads CASSPGTGGYGYTF. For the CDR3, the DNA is TGTGCCAGCAGCCCCGGGACAGGGGGCTATGGCTACACCTTC.

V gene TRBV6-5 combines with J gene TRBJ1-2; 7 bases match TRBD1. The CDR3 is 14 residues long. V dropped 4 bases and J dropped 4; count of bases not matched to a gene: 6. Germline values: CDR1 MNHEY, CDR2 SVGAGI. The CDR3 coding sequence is TGTGCCAGCAGTTTCCGTACAGGGGTCTATGGCTACACCTTC. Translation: CASSFRTGVYGYTF.